Each of the 5 T cell receptor beta chains below was sequenced from the same sample in a study of shared clonotypes between healthy human individuals (dated by TCRdb to the early 2020s). Library creation used the immunoSEQ multiplex PCR assay. TCRdb took this table from immuneACCESS and kept in-frame rearrangements with V and J called. Such tables lack part of the clones; where checked against another copy, unresolved V genes explain under half of the gap, and the rest is unexplained. This sample is represented by about 1 million clones; approximately 70% of them were singletons. About 1.5% of the sample is held by the ten biggest clonotypes. Sequencing was performed on memory CD4+ T cells sorted from blood. Per the publication, the cell subset or site label means: CD45RA-negative fraction. These receptors originate from a man in his late teens or twenties in good health.

This chain uses TRBV11-2 with TRBJ1-6, with 10 bases aligning to TRBD1. Germline CDR1 is SGHAT and CDR2 is FQNNGV. The CDR3 loop spans 13 amino acids. V trimming: 10 bases; J trimming: 9 bases; junction bases outside the gene matches: 6. CDR3 in DNA: TGTGCCACCTCCGGGACAGGGGCTTCACCCCTCCACTTT. Translating gives CATSGTGASPLHF.

The rearrangement uses TRBV28 and TRBJ1-1; tentatively, D is TRBD1 (5 bases). This CDR3 comprises 16 residues. CDR1 is MDHEN and CDR2 is SYDVKM in the germline V gene. The V end lost 7 bases, the J end lost 0 bases, and 18 bases lay between the germline ends. The CDR3 nucleotides are TGTGCCAGCACCATCCCCGGTCGGGGGGTGAACACTGAAGCTTTCTTT. Translation: CASTIPGRGVNTEAFF.

This clone was detected a few times. The CDR3 loop reads CASSMRQGSLIQSTNEKLFF. CDR3 nucleotide sequence: TGTGCCAGCAGCATGCGACAGGGGTCCTTAATCCAGTCAACTAATGAAAAACTGTTTTTT. The rearrangement joins TRBV13 to TRBJ1-4; 8 nucleotides line up with TRBD1. CDR1 PRHDT and CDR2 FYEKMQ come from the germline V gene (reference sequence). V lost 5 bases to trimming and J lost 0 bases; unmatched junction nucleotides: 17. This CDR3 has 20 residues.

The J gene is TRBJ1-5, the V gene TRBV2; D is uncertain. Germline CDR1 SNHLY, CDR2 FYNNEI. This CDR3 has 13 residues. The V gene lost 7 bases and the J gene lost 9 bases, with 16 bases spanning the gap. This chain's CDR3 is CASNRDPPGPQHF. The DNA of the CDR3 is TGTGCCAGCAACCGTGACCCTCCCGGGCCCCAGCATTTT.

This clone has a handful of counts. The gene calls are TRBV30 and TRBJ1-1, with unresolved D. The CDR3 runs 12 residues. CDR1 is GTSNPN and CDR2 is SVGIG in the germline V gene (reference sequence). V was pared by 8 bases and J by 6 bases, with 16 bases between. The chain's CDR3 is CAAQSLSSEAFF. The CDR3 DNA is TGTGCCGCACAGTCTCTCTCTTCTGAAGCTTTCTTT. Variable domain in full (rest from reference TRBV30 and TRBJ1-1): SQTIHQWPATLVQPVGSPLSLECTVEGTSNPNLYWYRQAAGRGLQLLFYSVGIGQISSEVPQNLSASRPQDRQFILSSKKLLLSDSGFYLCAAQSLSSEAFFGQGTRLTVV.